What follows are 27 T cell receptor beta chains derived from one specimen sequenced in a study of cytomegalovirus exposure and HLA in healthy donors. In the PCR, 60 Vbeta and 13 Jbeta primers were used. The assay was immunoSEQ multiplex PCR, and TCRdb's table has in-frame clones only and misses some. The sample consists of approximately 110,000 clones, around 78% of them appearing once. Sequenced material: PBMCs. The receptors were gathered from a man aged 50 or older in good health and CMV-seronegative.

About this clone: A junction end diverges from the germline sequence, so it may reflect a read error. The rearrangement links TRBV7-9 to TRBJ2-5; D is ambiguous. This CDR3 is 13 amino acids long. Germline CDR1 SEHNR, CDR2 FQNEAQ (reference sequence). CDR3 protein: CSSSPRPGETQYF. The CDR3 coding sequence is TGTTCCAGCAGCCCCAGACCCGGGGAGACCCAGTACTTC.

The J gene is TRBJ2-4, the V gene TRBV5-1; D call uncertain. Trimming cost V 2 bases and J 15 bases, with 9 bases left between them. CDR1 is SGHRS and CDR2 is YFSETQ in the germline V gene. The CDR3 loop spans 10 amino acids. CDR3 sequence: CASSFFLRYF. The DNA of the CDR3 is TGCGCCAGCAGCTTTTTCCTCCGGTACTTC.

The rearrangement uses TRBV28 and TRBJ2-7, with 11 positions matching TRBD2. Germline V gene sequence: CDR1 MDHEN, CDR2 SYDVKM. The trim removed 3 bases at V and 5 bases at J, leaving 6 bases unmatched. The CDR3 is 15 residues long. CDR3 in DNA: TGTGCCAGCAGTTTCTCCCTACTAGCGGGGGACGAGCAGTACGTC. It translates to CASSFSLLAGDEQYV.

The chain joins TRBV9 to TRBJ2-1; a weak D match, TRBD1 (7 bases). Germline V gene lookup returns CDR1 SGDLS and CDR2 YYNGEE. The V end was cut by 0 bases, the J end by 0 bases, with 16 bases between. This CDR3 comprises 18 residues. CDR3 nucleotide sequence: TGTGCCAGCAGCGTAGGGCAGGGGGGCCCCCCCTCCTACAATGAGCAGTTCTTC. Translation gives CASSVGQGGPPSYNEQFF.

This chain joins TRBV7-8 and TRBJ2-3; 11 nucleotides match TRBD2. Germline V gene sequence: CDR1 SGHVS, CDR2 FQNEAQ. The CDR3 runs to 17 residues. V lost 2 bases and J lost 2; bases outside the gene matches: 6. DNA for the CDR3: TGTGCCAGCAGCTTATCTAGCGGGGGGAGGTTCACAGATACGCAGTATTTT. Amino acid sequence: CASSLSSGGRFTDTQYF. The variable domain in full, with the rest retrieved from reference TRBV7-8 and TRBJ2-3, is GAGVSQSPRYKVAKRGQDVALRCDPISGHVSLFWYQQALGQGPEFLTYFQNEAQLDKSGLPSDRFFAERPEGSVSTLKIQRTQQEDSAVYLCASSLSSGGRFTDTQYFGPGTRLTVL.

The gene calls are TRBV4-1 and TRBJ2-3; a weak D match, TRBD2 (7 bases). This CDR3 has 16 amino acids. Germline V CDR1 and CDR2: MGHRA, YSYEKL. V lost 0 bases, J lost 2 bases, and 12 bases lay in between. The CDR3 region is CASSQDGRGDTDTQYF. The CDR3 DNA follows: TGCGCCAGCAGCCAAGATGGGAGGGGGGACACAGATACGCAGTATTTT.

The V and J genes are TRBV30 and TRBJ1-2; D unclear. The CDR3 consists of 13 residues. Germline CDR1 GTSNPN, CDR2 SVGIG (reference sequence). V lost 5 bases and J lost 4, with 14 bases in between. The CDR3 sequence: CAWSLGQAYGYTF. The CDR3 DNA reads TGTGCCTGGTCCCTTGGGCAGGCCTATGGCTACACCTTC.

Regarding this clone: Within the sample, other DNA sequences also encode this same CDR3. The chain has TRBV9 and TRBJ2-7, with D possibly being TRBD1 (5 bases). There are 14 residues in the CDR3. The V end lost 1 base, the J end lost 0 bases, and 8 bases lay between the germline ends. Germline V gives CDR1 SGDLS, CDR2 YYNGEE. CDR3 coding DNA: TGTGCCAGCAGCGTATCAGGGAACTCCTACGAGCAGTACTTC. Encoded protein: CASSVSGNSYEQYF.

The rearrangement links TRBV4-1 to TRBJ2-2, with D possibly matching TRBD2 (6 bases). CDR3 length: 15 residues. CDR1 and CDR2 from the germline V gene are MGHRA and YSYEKL. Trimming stripped 3 bases from V and 6 bases from J, with 14 bases between. In DNA, the CDR3 is TGCGCCAGCAGCCACGCCCGGGCGGGGCCCGGGGAGCTGTTTTTT. Translating gives CASSHARAGPGELFF.

V and J are TRBV7-9 and TRBJ1-1, with 7 bases lining up with TRBD1. This CDR3 has 11 residues. Germline V CDR1 and CDR2: SEHNR, FQNEAQ (reference sequence). V was pared by 5 bases and J by 10 bases, with 4 bases of the junction left unmatched. The DNA for the CDR3 is TGTGCCAGCAGCCCCGGGACAGCAGCTTTCTTT. Its translation is CASSPGTAAFF.

The genes are TRBV7-8 and TRBJ1-3, with TRBD1 matching 7 bases. V lost 5 bases and J lost 2; bases outside the gene matches: 9. This CDR3 has 16 residues. Germline V gene sequence: CDR1 SGHVS, CDR2 FQNEAQ. The CDR3 is CASSTTGQVAGNTIYF. For the CDR3, the DNA is TGTGCCAGCAGCACTACAGGACAGGTGGCTGGAAACACCATATATTTT.

The CDR3 is CASTAEDYYGYTF. The CDR3 DNA reads as TGTGCCAGCACCGCGGAGGATTACTATGGCTACACCTTC. The rearrangement uses TRBV2 and TRBJ1-2; D not resolved. Trimming took off 7 bases at V and 3 bases at J, with 12 bases between the two ends. The CDR3 consists of 13 residues. Germline CDR1 is SNHLY and CDR2 is FYNNEI.

For this clone: With a much larger clone just one base away, this may be a read error. This rearrangement joins TRBV7-2 to TRBJ1-3; D not resolved. Germline lookup yields CDR1 SGHTA and CDR2 FQGNSA. The CDR3 length is 15 residues. The CDR3 DNA reads TGTGTCAGCAGCTTAGTGGCCGGGACTGGAAACACCATATATTTT. Protein: CVSSLVAGTGNTIYF. The whole variable domain, filled in from reference TRBV7-2 and TRBJ1-3, reads GAGVSQSPSNKVTEKGKDVELRCDPISGHTALYWYRQSLGQGLEFLIYFQGNSAPDKSGLPSDRFSAERTGGSVSTLTIQRTQQEDSAVYLCVSSLVAGTGNTIYFGEGSWLTVV.

The chain has TRBV7-6 and TRBJ2-5, with a possible D match to TRBD2 (7 bases). The CDR3 spans 15 residues. V was trimmed by 0 bases and J by 4 bases, leaving 12 bases between them. Germline-derived CDR1 and CDR2 are SGHVS and FNYEAQ. For the CDR3, the DNA is TGTGCCAGCAGCTTAGCGGTAGGGGGGGGAGAGACCCAGTACTTC. This gives the protein CASSLAVGGGETQYF.

This sequence joins TRBV5-1 and TRBJ2-2; TRBD1 matches 7 bases. CDR3 length: 17 residues. The J segment lost 8 bases and the V segment lost 0 bases, leaving 13 bases of the junction unmatched. Per germline, CDR1 SGHRS and CDR2 YFSETQ. CDR3 sequence reads: CASSLVAERGLLGELFF. The CDR3 bases are TGCGCCAGCAGCTTGGTAGCCGAGAGGGGGCTATTGGGGGAGCTGTTTTTT.

The CDR3 DNA sequence: TGTGCCAGCAGCCCAGGACAGGGGGAAACCTACGAGCAGTACTTC. Encoded protein: CASSPGQGETYEQYF. The gene calls are TRBV7-9 and TRBJ2-7; 10 positions agree with TRBD1. With 5 bases clipped from V and 2 bases from J, the junction kept 6 bases outside the gene matches. There are 15 residues in the CDR3. Germline V lookup: CDR1 SEHNR, CDR2 FQNEAQ (reference sequence). Filled out from reference TRBV7-9 and TRBJ2-7, the complete variable domain reads DTGVSQNPRHKITKRGQNVTFRCDPISEHNRLYWYRQTLGQGPEFLTYFQNEAQLEKSRLLSDRFSAERPKGSFSTLEIQRTEQGDSAMYLCASSPGQGETYEQYFGPGTRLTVT.

The chain is built from TRBV27 and TRBJ1-5; weak D call: TRBD1 (5 bases). This CDR3 has 14 residues. V was cut by 4 bases and J by 2 bases, with 9 bases left in between. In germline, CDR1 is MNHEY, CDR2 SMNVEV (reference sequence). The CDR3: CASSWQGRNQPQHF. DNA for the CDR3: TGTGCCAGCAGTTGGCAGGGTCGCAATCAGCCCCAGCATTTT.

The DNA of the CDR3 is TGTGCCAGCAGCTCTTCTAGCGGGGGCTTGACAGATACGCAGTATTTT. Protein sequence: CASSSSSGGLTDTQYF. The chain carries TRBV7-8 and TRBJ2-3, with 10 bases lining up with TRBD2. V was pared by 4 bases and J by 3 bases, with 7 bases of the junction left unmatched. From germline, CDR1 is SGHVS and CDR2 FQNEAQ. The CDR3 is 16 residues long.

A remark on this clone: Other DNA sequences of this sample code for an identical CDR3. This CDR3 reads CASSLGRGEAFF. The CDR3 bases are TGTGCCAGCAGCTTGGGGCGGGGCGAAGCTTTCTTT. The chain carries TRBV5-6 and TRBJ1-1, with D possibly being TRBD1 (5 bases). In germline, CDR1 is SGHDT, CDR2 YYEEEE. The V gene lost 0 bases and the J gene lost 8 bases, with 8 bases spanning the gap. This CDR3 is 12 amino acids long.

This clone has more than one count but fewer than ten. The J gene is TRBJ1-3, the V gene TRBV7-9; TRBD1 might be the D (6 bases). Trimming took 5 bases from V and 5 from J, leaving 7 bases between them. This CDR3 is 12 amino acids long. Germline V gene sequence: CDR1 SEHNR, CDR2 FQNEAQ (reference sequence). The CDR3 here is CASSRDRNTIYF. The CDR3 bases are TGTGCCAGCAGCCGGGACAGAAACACCATATATTTT.

The V gene is TRBV7-9, the J gene TRBJ1-1; tentative D call: TRBD1 (6 bases). The CDR3 has 14 residues. V dropped 6 bases and J dropped 1 base, with 12 bases sitting between them. The germline CDR1 and CDR2 sequences are SEHNR and FQNEAQ (reference sequence). The CDR3 spells CASRWQGTNTEAFF. In DNA, the CDR3 is TGTGCCAGCAGATGGCAGGGGACGAACACTGAAGCTTTCTTT.

The chain carries TRBV5-1 and TRBJ2-7, with 8 bases aligning to TRBD2. CDR3 length: 15 amino acids. Germline trimming cut 1 base from V and 0 bases from J; bases unmatched to any gene: 3. In germline, CDR1 is SGHRS, CDR2 YFSETQ. DNA of the CDR3: TGCGCCAGCAGCTTGTCGGGGGGGAACTCCTACGAGCAGTACTTC. This encodes CASSLSGGNSYEQYF.

V usage is TRBV15 and J usage is TRBJ1-2; 7 bases are shared with TRBD1. Germline values: CDR1 LNHNV, CDR2 YYDKDF (reference sequence). V trimming: 4 bases; J trimming: 10 bases; junction bases outside the gene matches: 12. The CDR3 spans 14 residues. CDR3 loop: CATSKNQGGSLYTF. As DNA, the CDR3 is TGTGCCACCAGCAAAAACCAGGGGGGAAGCCTCTACACCTTC.

The chain combines TRBV7-3 with TRBJ1-1, with 7 bases identical to TRBD1. Losses at the gene ends were 3 bases for V and 3 bases for J; bases not matched to a gene: 4. CDR3 length: 14 amino acids. Germline V gene lookup returns CDR1 SGHTA and CDR2 FQGTGA. Here the CDR3 reads CASSLTGRDTEAFF. CDR3 bases: TGTGCCAGCAGCTTGACAGGGCGGGACACTGAAGCTTTCTTT.

V usage is TRBV7-8 and J usage is TRBJ2-5; no reliable D call. CDR1 is SGHVS, CDR2 FQNEAQ, per germline. The CDR3 loop spans 13 amino acids. Trimming took off 3 bases at V and 5 bases at J, with 10 bases between the two ends. CDR3 loop: CASSFRLRETQYF. CDR3 nucleotide sequence: TGTGCCAGCAGCTTTCGACTCCGTGAGACCCAGTACTTC.

The J gene is TRBJ1-5, the V gene TRBV5-1; 10 positions agree with TRBD1. CDR3 length equals 15 residues. The V gene's germline CDR1 is SGHRS and CDR2 YFSETQ. J gave up 11 bases and V 2 bases, and 10 bases lay outside the gene matches. The CDR3 sequence is CASSLVPGQGLAQHF. CDR3 bases: TGCGCCAGCAGCTTAGTCCCGGGACAGGGGCTGGCCCAGCATTTT. Together with reference TRBV5-1 and TRBJ1-5, the CDR3 gives the full variable domain: KAGVTQTPRYLIKTRGQQVTLSCSPISGHRSVSWYQQTPGQGLQFLFEYFSETQRNKGNFPGRFSGRQFSNSRSEMNVSTLELGDSALYLCASSLVPGQGLAQHFGDGTRLSIL.

This rearrangement joins TRBV5-6 to TRBJ1-5; D call uncertain. V lost 0 bases, J lost 0 bases, and 7 bases lay in between. CDR1 and CDR2 from the germline V gene are SGHDT and YYEEEE. CDR3 length: 15 residues. The CDR3 coding sequence is TGTGCCAGCAGCTTGGGGCCTTATAGCAATCAGCCCCAGCATTTT. Translating it yields CASSLGPYSNQPQHF.